This passage covers 14 T cell receptor beta chains from one sample sequenced in a study of beta chain features in type 1 diabetes. Study observations and caveats: People with Type 1 diabetes carried modestly yet significantly shorter TCRB CDR3s in all four CD4+ subsets.

These receptors have no identified antigens. Every bit of the isolated RNA underwent reverse transcription, so sequencing read expressed TCRB transcripts. The assay was immunoSEQ multiplex PCR, and TCRdb's table has in-frame clones only and misses some. The data hold 160,000 or so clones, with 8% to 8.5% observed a single time. The sequencing input was central memory CD4+ T cells from blood. These receptors originate from a woman aged 18-30 years with type 1 diabetes.

This clone turned up a few times. The J gene is TRBJ2-1, the V gene TRBV7-2; 9 bases agree with TRBD2. Germline CDR1 and CDR2: SGHTA and FQGNSA. The CDR3 is 14 amino acids. V trimming: 6 bases; J trimming: 5 bases; junction bases outside the gene matches: 5. The CDR3 sequence: CASSSGSLNNEQFF. The CDR3 region has the DNA TGTGCCAGCAGTAGCGGGAGTCTTAACAATGAGCAGTTCTTC. Full variable domain (remainder filled in from reference TRBV7-2 and TRBJ2-1): GAGVSQSPSNKVTEKGKDVELRCDPISGHTALYWYRQSLGQGLEFLIYFQGNSAPDKSGLPSDRFSAERTGGSVSTLTIQRTQQEDSAVYLCASSSGSLNNEQFFGPGTRLTVL.

This chain joins TRBV7-3 and TRBJ2-1; the match to TRBD2 covers 13 bases. Germline CDR1 reads SGHTA; CDR2 reads FQGTGA. The CDR3 is made up of 15 amino acids. V was pared by 3 bases and J by 9 bases, with 5 bases of the junction left unmatched. The chain's CDR3 is CASSFGLAGAGEQFF. The CDR3 DNA follows: TGTGCCAGCAGCTTTGGACTAGCGGGAGCGGGTGAGCAGTTCTTC.

This clone was seen a handful of times. The V and J genes are TRBV5-6 and TRBJ2-7, with 10 bases aligning to TRBD1. Germline V gives CDR1 SGHDT, CDR2 YYEEEE. This CDR3 has 15 amino acids. V shed 0 bases, J shed 3 bases, and the junction held 3 bases outside the gene matches. In DNA, the CDR3 is TGTGCCAGCAGCTTGGCCGGGACAGGGGTCTACGAGCAGTACTTC. Translation: CASSLAGTGVYEQYF.

This clone turned up a few times. V usage is TRBV12-5 and J usage is TRBJ2-7, with 8 positions matching TRBD1. The CDR3 is 14 amino acids. The germline V gene has CDR1 LGHNT and CDR2 FRNRAP. The trim removed 6 bases at V and 6 bases at J, leaving 10 bases unmatched. The CDR3, as DNA: TGTGCTAGTGGCCCAGGGGGCGGTTTGGGCGAGCAGTACTTC. Translation gives CASGPGGGLGEQYF.

The sample holds a few counts of this clone. The rearrangement joins TRBV4-3 to TRBJ2-3, with TRBD2 matching over 9 bases. V dropped 5 bases and J dropped 2; count of bases not matched to a gene: 8. CDR3 size: 16 residues. Per the germline V gene, CDR1 is LGHNA and CDR2 is YSLEER. The CDR3 loop is CASSLAGGANTDTQYF. CDR3 bases: TGCGCCAGCAGCTTGGCGGGGGGGGCTAACACAGATACGCAGTATTTT.

V is TRBV28 and J is TRBJ1-5; unclear D gene. The length of the CDR3 is 13 residues. Deletions cut 7 bases from V and 7 bases from J, with 14 bases between. The V gene's germline CDR1 is MDHEN and CDR2 SYDVKM. The CDR3 nucleotides are TGTGCCAGCAATGGGGTGGCGGGACAGCCCCAGCATTTT. Translating gives CASNGVAGQPQHF.

This clone appeared a few times. The chain's CDR3 is CASSGTGGTYEQYF. CDR3 nucleotide sequence: TGTGCCAGCAGCGGGACAGGGGGCACCTACGAGCAGTACTTC. The chain combines TRBV7-9 with TRBJ2-7, with 12 bases matching TRBD1. CDR3 length: 14 amino acids. Per the germline V gene, CDR1 is SEHNR and CDR2 is FQNEAQ (reference sequence). V trimming: 5 bases; J trimming: 2 bases; junction bases outside the gene matches: 1.

On this clone itself: The junction departs from germline at one end; a sequencing error may be responsible. V gene TRBV7-9 combines with J gene TRBJ2-1; 10 nucleotides agree with TRBD2. This CDR3 region has 15 residues. Germline V gene data show CDR1 as SEHNR and CDR2 as FQNEAQ (reference sequence). CDR3 DNA: TGTGCCAGCAGCTTAGGGTCTAGCGGGGGCCGCTACCTTCTCTTC. Its protein product is CASSLGSSGGRYLLF.

This clone was seen more than once but under ten times. The rearrangement uses TRBV7-9 and TRBJ2-1; tentatively, D is TRBD1 (6 bases). V dropped 5 bases and J dropped 9 bases, with 14 bases sitting between them. The CDR3 spans 13 residues. Germline CDR1 and CDR2: SEHNR and FQNEAQ (reference sequence). CDR3 nucleotide sequence: TGTGCCAGCAGCCAATCACAGGGTGGTGAGCAGTTCTTC. This sequence encodes CASSQSQGGEQFF. Full variable domain (missing parts from reference TRBV7-9 and TRBJ2-1): DTGVSQNPRHKITKRGQNVTFRCDPISEHNRLYWYRQTLGQGPEFLTYFQNEAQLEKSRLLSDRFSAERPKGSFSTLEIQRTEQGDSAMYLCASSQSQGGEQFFGPGTRLTVL.

This chain uses TRBV19 with TRBJ1-4; 7 bases line up with TRBD1. The CDR3 consists of 15 residues. V lost 1 base and J lost 4; bases outside the gene matches: 3. Germline loops: CDR1 LNHDA, CDR2 SQIVND (reference sequence). This chain's CDR3 is CASSIGTGGNEKLFF. In nucleotides, the CDR3 is TGTGCCAGTAGTATAGGGACAGGAGGTAATGAAAAACTGTTTTTT.

V is TRBV30 and J is TRBJ1-3; no clear D. Germline loops: CDR1 GTSNPN, CDR2 SVGIG (reference sequence). The CDR3 consists of 12 residues. V dropped 5 bases and J dropped 6 bases, with 11 bases sitting between them. CDR3 DNA sequence: TGTGCCTGGGGCGGCGGCAAAAACACCATATATTTT. Translation: CAWGGGKNTIYF.

The chain is built from TRBV27 and TRBJ2-5; D remains unclear. V lost 6 bases to trimming and J lost 5 bases, with 10 bases between them. The CDR3 totals 12 residues. Germline V gives CDR1 MNHEY, CDR2 SMNVEV (reference sequence). CDR3 residues: CASSPIGETQYF. Written as DNA, the CDR3 is TGTGCCAGCAGCCCGATCGGGGAGACCCAGTACTTC.

This clone was observed a few times. This chain connects TRBV6-6 to TRBJ2-5, with 10 bases identical to TRBD1. Germline loops: CDR1 MNHNY, CDR2 SVGAGI (reference sequence). After removal of 9 bases from V and 3 bases from J, the junction contained 7 bases not matched to a gene. There are 14 residues in the CDR3. This CDR3 reads CARTGTGDEETQYF. For the CDR3, the DNA is TGTGCCAGAACCGGGACAGGGGACGAAGAGACCCAGTACTTC.

This clone occurred once. The rearrangement joins TRBV30 to TRBJ2-2; 7 nucleotides match TRBD1. Trimming removed 4 bases from V and 13 bases from J; junction bases left unmatched: 9. Germline CDR1 is GTSNPN and CDR2 is SVGIG (reference sequence). This CDR3 region has 12 residues. CDR3 sequence (DNA): TGTGCCTGGACCAATCAGGGGGAAGTGCTGTTTTTT. Protein sequence: CAWTNQGEVLFF. Variable domain in full (rest from reference TRBV30 and TRBJ2-2): SQTIHQWPATLVQPVGSPLSLECTVEGTSNPNLYWYRQAAGRGLQLLFYSVGIGQISSEVPQNLSASRPQDRQFILSSKKLLLSDSGFYLCAWTNQGEVLFFGEGSRLTVL.